The entry below describes one TCR beta chain. Its antigen is unknown. The record originates from a study of lymphopenia after photon versus proton radiotherapy. Study findings and constraints: Relative stability marked proton patients; photon patients lost diversity and naive cells. Larger post-nadir TCR diversity loss correlated inversely with survival in deceased patients.

Trimming cost V 4 bases and J 3 bases; bases outside gene matches: 9. CDR3 length equals 15 residues. From germline, CDR1 is MDHEN and CDR2 SYDVKM. Libraries were prepared by immunoSEQ multiplex PCR; TCRdb keeps only in-frame clonotypes and omits some of them. The sample gives about 160,000 clones, 80% to 90% of which show up once; around 4.5% is in the top ten. The clonotype comes from a man between 50 and 59 years old with gastric cancer. The chain is built from TRBV28 and TRBJ2-7; TRBD1 aligns across 7 bases. This specimen consisted of peripheral blood, obtained from a patient treated with photon-based radiotherapy. In nucleotides, the CDR3 is TGTGCCAGCAGTTCGCAGACAGGGAGTCGCTACGAGCAGTACTTC. Encoded protein: CASSSQTGSRYEQYF. The full variable domain, with the rest looked up from reference TRBV28 and TRBJ2-7, is DVKVTQSSRYLVKRTGEKVFLECVQDMDHENMFWYRQDPGLGLRLIYFSYDVKMKEKGDIPEGYSVSREKKERFSLILESASTNQTSMYLCASSSQTGSRYEQYFGPGTRLTVT.